What follows is one T cell receptor beta chain and its context. The sample holds many counts of this clonotype. The clone's antigen remains unknown. No base quality information exists; no much larger clone differs at one position. Germline trimming: 6 bases from V, 8 bases from J; junction bases outside gene matches: 7. The CDR3 numbers 13 residues from cysteine through phenylalanine. The DNA shown is the 39-base CDR3, in frame from base 1. This record belongs to a study of T cells after yellow fever vaccination (dated by TCRdb to about 2019). Concerning the study at large: The SMART-Seq v4 Ultra Low Input RNA kit was used to prepare libraries from fractions with low cell numbers. The cohort comprised two healthy male donors, one aged 18 to 29 and one aged 30 to 40 years. Blood was drawn at multiple timepoints before and after primary and secondary immunization, with bulk PBMC replicates and cell subsets isolated. To follow T-cell clones before and after primary and booster YFV17D yellow fever vaccination, bulk TCR alpha and beta repertoires were sequenced over time.

Read against the paper, the sample's treatment or condition label means: live attenuated yellow fever vaccine strain. Two biological replicates of bulk PBMCs were collected at each blood-draw timepoint. A standard Ficoll-Paque protocol was used to isolate PBMCs from peripheral blood. RNA was extracted with TriZol from bulk PBMCs, CD4 and CD8 fractions, and dextramer-positive and dextramer-negative fractions. General conclusions and limits of the study: A small share of clonotypes was detected in both CD4 and CD8 compartments, with the overlap likely arising from convergent recombination. Only a couple of donors were included in the study, so the extent to which the findings can be generalized is limited. The secondary T-cell response was weaker than the primary response but faster, peaking on day 5 instead of day 15. After the booster, most clones that had expanded after primary vaccination were detected again (around 96% of CD4 and around 88% of CD8), suggesting broad maintenance of memory. Computational filtering was needed because FACS-sorted repertoires could contain abundant contaminating clonotypes from the bulk population.

TCRdb shows the sequencer as Illumina NovaSeq 6000. TCR cDNA was made using 5'RACE template switching, a step that added a universal primer site and unique molecular identifiers. cDNA synthesis was primed from both the TCR alpha and TCR beta constant segments. Libraries were amplified in two PCR steps, with sample barcodes and sequencing adapters added in the second step. Sequencing of libraries was performed on Illumina HiSeq 2500 (2x100 bp) or NovaSeq (2x150 bp). The original pipeline was this. Demultiplexing of reads and collapsing into UMI consensus sequences were performed with MIGEC, and V(D)J alignment was carried out with MiXCR. Vaccine-responding clonotypes were identified with edgeR using replicate PBMC samples, with FDR below 0.01 and a log2 fold change above 5 up to day 15 being required. CD4 or CD8 identity was assigned to each bulk clonotype according to whether the clonotype was present at higher abundance in the sequenced CD4 repertoire or the sequenced CD8 repertoire. TCRdb reprocessed the public reads (quality trimming at Q25 with fastp, clone calling with MiXCR) and kept in-frame beta chains. Rows matching on CDR3 protein sequence are summarized as one entry with the most common DNA and genes. Here the V and J calls rest on TCRdb's processing, not on the authors' analysis. Counted in this sample were over 300,000 distinct CDR3 sequences; 3% to 4.5% of them appeared once. The top ten clonotypes cover roughly a quarter of the sample.

Sequenced material: PBMCs, taken on the day of the yellow fever booster vaccination. The sequence was obtained from a young man who received the YFV17D yellow fever vaccine. Recombination connected TRBV12-3 or TRBV12-4 to TRBJ2-3, with 8 junctional bases fitting TRBD1. The CDR3 protein: CASRGTGTFTQYF. Read as DNA, the sequence is TGTGCCAGCAGAGGGACAGGAACATTTACGCAGTATTTT.